The 2 T cell receptor beta chains below were found in one sample sequenced in a study of T cell repertoires in cytomegalovirus infection. TCRdb re-analysed the reads in MiXCR, keeping a single row per CDR3 protein. This sample has around 94,000 distinct CDR3 sequences, with approximately 15% found just once. Sample: PBMCs. Receptor source: a human donor in good health (CMV status not recorded). Some clones in this sample may be carry-over from other donors' samples.

This rearrangement joins TRBV28 to TRBJ1-1; D remains ambiguous. This CDR3 spans 12 amino acids. The V and J ends lost 3 bases and 10 bases respectively, with 12 bases between them. CDR1 and CDR2 from the germline V gene are MDHEN and SYDVKM. CDR3 in amino acids: CASSFEGARAFF. Written as DNA, the CDR3 is TGTGCCAGCAGTTTTGAAGGCGCGCGAGCTTTCTTT.

This clonotype was counted ten times or more. An end of the junction does not agree with germline; a read error may underlie this. The rearrangement joins TRBV7-2 to TRBJ2-5; a weak D match, TRBD2 (5 bases). Germline assignment: CDR1 SGHTA and CDR2 FQGNSA. The CDR3 length is 14 residues. The CDR3 here is CASRQSGFQETRYF. Here the CDR3 DNA reads TGTGCCAGCAGACAGTCGGGGTTCCAAGAGACCCGGTACTTC.